This T cell receptor (beta chain) appears in the sequencing data of a study of T-cell reconstitution after alpha-beta-depleted transplantation in children. Preparation of the TCRbeta library was carried out with unique molecular identifiers. TCRdb reprocessed the PCR reads with MiXCR, giving one entry per CDR3 protein. Among over 400,000 distinct CDR3 sequences, approximately 41% were seen once, and the ten largest hold roughly a quarter. Points from the study as a whole: TCRbeta diversity was high at day 60 in some patients (a result of surviving recipient T cells and thymic progenitors). One year after transplant, T-cell counts and diversity came mostly from newly produced T cells. Where alpha-beta T cells came from about two months after transplant was reportedly several hundred expanded graft clones.

CDR3 length equals 16 residues. The J segment lost 4 bases and the V segment lost 3 bases, leaving 9 bases of the junction unmatched. Germline CDR1 reads LNHNV; CDR2 reads YYDKDF (reference sequence). Concerning this clonotype: What it recognizes is unknown.

The chain couples TRBV15 to TRBJ2-1; TRBD2 aligns across 7 bases. The specimen was PBMCs, collected before TCRalphabeta/CD19-depleted stem cell transplant. This receptor was taken from a girl aged 2 to 9 with aplastic anemia, due to receive a stem cell transplant. CDR3 amino acids: CATSRGWREGYNEQFF. CDR3 nucleotide sequence: TGTGCCACCAGCAGGGGCTGGAGGGAGGGATACAATGAGCAGTTCTTC.